A selection of T cell receptor beta chains follows, all from one sample in a study of tumour-infiltrating T cells in Burkitt lymphoma. Method: immunoSEQ multiplex PCR; TCRdb's copy keeps in-frame clones and lacks some. The sample has 13,000 to 15,000 clones; 75% are singletons. The sample consisted of tumor tissue. These receptors were taken from a human donor with diffuse large B-cell lymphoma. The CDR3 runs from the conserved cysteine through the conserved F or W. Fields, in order: J gene, D gene, clone size, V gene, CDR3 protein, CDR3 DNA. The D gene is left open where the match is weak. For some rows the clone size is stated as once, few or many, or as a class when expanded; others skip it.

>TRBJ1-2|TRBD1|NA|TRBV6-5
CASRGQGAGYTF
TGTGCCAGCAGGGGACAGGGGGCCGGCTACACCTTC
>TRBJ2-1|NA|NA|TRBV5-1
CASSSTPVYNEQFF
TGCGCCAGCAGCTCTACCCCAGTGTACAATGAGCAGTTCTTC
>TRBJ1-1|NA|NA|TRBV18
CASSPTQETEAFF
TGTGCCAGCTCACCAACGCAGGAGACTGAAGCTTTCTTT
>TRBJ1-3|NA|NA|TRBV19
CASVRGVTGNTIYF
TGTGCCAGTGTTCGGGGGGTGACTGGAAACACCATATATTTT
>TRBJ1-1|NA|NA|TRBV5-1
CASSLQNTEAFF
TGCGCCAGCAGCTTGCAGAACACTGAAGCTTTCTTT
>TRBJ2-5|NA|NA|TRBV9
CASSELQETQYF
TGTGCCAGCAGTGAACTACAAGAGACCCAGTACTTC
>TRBJ2-3|TRBD2|NA|TRBV19
CASSIGAGTTDTQYF
TGTGCCAGTAGTATAGGAGCGGGAACCACAGATACGCAGTATTTT
>TRBJ2-5|NA|NA|TRBV5-4
CASSLVMTGHGYQETQYF
TGTGCCAGCAGCTTGGTGATGACTGGGCATGGATACCAAGAGACCCAGTACTTC
>TRBJ2-2|TRBD2|NA|TRBV5-4
CASSPRVSGGPGGELFF
TGTGCCAGCAGCCCGAGGGTGTCGGGAGGGCCGGGCGGGGAGCTGTTTTTT
>TRBJ1-2|TRBD1|NA|TRBV29-1
CSVRAGTGVFYGYTF
TGCAGCGTTAGAGCAGGGACAGGGGTTTTCTATGGCTACACCTTC
>TRBJ2-7|TRBD1|NA|TRBV5-4
CASSSGQGTYEQYF
TGTGCCAGCAGCAGTGGACAGGGAACCTACGAGCAGTACTTC
>TRBJ2-6|NA|NA|TRBV15
CATSRSVGANVLTF
TGTGCCACCAGCAGATCCGTAGGGGCCAACGTCCTGACTTTC
>TRBJ1-4|NA|NA|TRBV6-5
CASTRPKLFF
TGTGCCAGCACGAGGCCAAAACTGTTTTTT
>TRBJ1-5|NA|NA|TRBV19
CASRAGDQPQHF
TGTGCCAGTCGGGCAGGGGATCAGCCCCAGCATTTT
>TRBJ2-1|TRBD1|NA|TRBV18
CASSPFATGTGSRGGIPHEQFF
TGTGCCAGCTCACCCTTCGCGACCGGGACAGGGTCACGAGGCGGGATCCCCCATGAGCAGTTCTTC
>TRBJ2-7|TRBD1|few|TRBV13
CASSRQGEFYEQYF
TGTGCCAGCAGCCGACAGGGGGAGTTCTACGAGCAGTACTTC
>TRBJ2-6|NA|few|TRBV11-3
CASSLLLGSGANVLTF
TGTGCCAGCAGCTTGCTTCTGGGGTCAGGGGCCAACGTCCTGACTTTC
>TRBJ1-3|NA|NA|TRBV29-1
CSVEGSRSGNTIYF
TGCAGCGTTGAGGGGTCCCGCTCTGGAAACACCATATATTTT
>TRBJ2-7|TRBD1|few|TRBV5-1
CASSLDERQGISYEQYF
TGCGCCAGCAGCTTGGACGAGAGACAGGGTATCTCCTACGAGCAGTACTTC
>TRBJ2-7|TRBD2|NA|TRBV6-6
CASSYSRREGSYEQYF
TGTGCCAGCAGTTACAGTCGGCGGGAGGGCTCCTACGAGCAGTACTTC
>TRBJ2-7|NA|NA|TRBV5-1
CASSLLGDYEQYF
TGCGCCAGCAGCTTACTGGGGGACTACGAGCAGTACTTC
>TRBJ1-1|NA|NA|TRBV11-2
CASSKVWGSEAFF
TGTGCCAGCAGCAAAGTTTGGGGATCTGAAGCTTTCTTT
>TRBJ1-2|NA|large|TRBV25-1
CASTTGAKYGYTF
TGTGCCAGCACGACGGGGGCAAAGTATGGCTACACCTTC
>TRBJ2-7|TRBD1|few|TRBV5-1
CASRGQGYYEQYF
TGCGCCAGCAGGGGACAGGGTTACTACGAGCAGTACTTC
>TRBJ1-2|TRBD1|NA|TRBV29-1
CSVEEGAGGYTF
TGCAGCGTTGAGGAGGGGGCCGGTGGCTACACCTTC
>TRBJ2-7|TRBD2|medium-sized|TRBV2
CASRGTSGRASYEQYF
TGTGCCAGCAGAGGGACTAGCGGGAGGGCCTCCTACGAGCAGTACTTC
>TRBJ1-5|NA|NA|TRBV2
CASSHSGTSNQPQHF
TGTGCCAGCAGCCACAGCGGGACAAGCAATCAGCCCCAGCATTTT